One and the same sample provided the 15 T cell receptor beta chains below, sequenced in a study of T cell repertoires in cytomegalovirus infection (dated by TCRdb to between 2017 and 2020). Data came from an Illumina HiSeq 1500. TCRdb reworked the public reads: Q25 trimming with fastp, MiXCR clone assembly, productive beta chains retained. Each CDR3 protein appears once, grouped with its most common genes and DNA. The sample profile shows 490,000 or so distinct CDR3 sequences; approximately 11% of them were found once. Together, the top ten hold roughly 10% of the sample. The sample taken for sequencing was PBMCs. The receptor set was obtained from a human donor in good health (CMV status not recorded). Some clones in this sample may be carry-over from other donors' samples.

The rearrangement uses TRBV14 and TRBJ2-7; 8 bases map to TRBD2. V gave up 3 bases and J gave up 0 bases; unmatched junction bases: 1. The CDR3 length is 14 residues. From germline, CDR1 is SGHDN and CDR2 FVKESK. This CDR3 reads CASSQTSVSYEQYF. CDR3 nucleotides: TGTGCCAGCAGCCAGACTAGCGTCTCCTACGAGCAGTACTTC.

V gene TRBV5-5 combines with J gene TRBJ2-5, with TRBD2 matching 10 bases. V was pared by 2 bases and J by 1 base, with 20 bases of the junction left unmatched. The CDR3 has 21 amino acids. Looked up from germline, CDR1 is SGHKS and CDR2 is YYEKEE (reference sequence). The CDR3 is CASSLKSGGAWQLKSQETQYF. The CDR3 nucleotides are TGTGCCAGCAGCTTAAAAAGCGGGGGGGCCTGGCAACTGAAATCCCAAGAGACCCAGTACTTC.

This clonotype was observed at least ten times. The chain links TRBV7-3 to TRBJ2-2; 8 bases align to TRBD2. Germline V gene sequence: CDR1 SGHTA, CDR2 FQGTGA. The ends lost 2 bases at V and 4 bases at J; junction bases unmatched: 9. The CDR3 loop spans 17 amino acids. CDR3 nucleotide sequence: TGTGCCAGCAGCTTATCTGTGCCGGGGGGGGTCACCGGGGAGCTGTTTTTT. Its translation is CASSLSVPGGVTGELFF.

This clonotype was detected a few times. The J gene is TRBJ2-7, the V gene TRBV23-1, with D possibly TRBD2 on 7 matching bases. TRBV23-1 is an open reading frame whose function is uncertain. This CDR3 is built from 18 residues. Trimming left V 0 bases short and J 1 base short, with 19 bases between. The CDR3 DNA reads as TGCGCCAGCAGTCAATCGTGGACCGGACAGCGGGATTCCTACGAGCAGTACTTC. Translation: CASSQSWTGQRDSYEQYF.

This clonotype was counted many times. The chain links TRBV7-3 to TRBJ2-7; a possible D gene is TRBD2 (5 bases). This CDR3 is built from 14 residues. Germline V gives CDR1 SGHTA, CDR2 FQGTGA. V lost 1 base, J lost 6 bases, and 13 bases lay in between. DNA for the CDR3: TGTGCCAGCAGCTTAATGGGTCTCCGGGGCGAGCAGTACTTC. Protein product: CASSLMGLRGEQYF.

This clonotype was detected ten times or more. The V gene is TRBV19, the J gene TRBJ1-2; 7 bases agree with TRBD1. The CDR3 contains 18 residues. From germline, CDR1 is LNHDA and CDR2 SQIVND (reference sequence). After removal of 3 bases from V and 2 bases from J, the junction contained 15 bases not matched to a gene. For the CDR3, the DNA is TGTGCCAGTAGTATTCAGCTAAGAGGACAGGCGTTCAACTATGGCTACACCTTC. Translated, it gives CASSIQLRGQAFNYGYTF.

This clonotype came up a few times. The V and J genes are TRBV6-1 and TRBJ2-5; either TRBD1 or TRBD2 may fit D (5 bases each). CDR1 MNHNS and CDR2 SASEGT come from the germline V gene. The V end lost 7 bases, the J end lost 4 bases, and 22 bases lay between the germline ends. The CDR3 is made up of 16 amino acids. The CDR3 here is CASKSIGSGAGETQYF. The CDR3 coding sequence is TGTGCCAGCAAATCAATAGGCTCCGGGGCAGGAGAGACCCAGTACTTC.

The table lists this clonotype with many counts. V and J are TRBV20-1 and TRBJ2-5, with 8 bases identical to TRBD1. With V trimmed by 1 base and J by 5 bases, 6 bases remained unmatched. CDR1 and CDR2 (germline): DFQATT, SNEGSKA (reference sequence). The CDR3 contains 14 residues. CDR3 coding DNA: TGCAGTGCTAGAGGACAGGGGTCAGGGGAGACCCAGTACTTC. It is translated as CSARGQGSGETQYF.

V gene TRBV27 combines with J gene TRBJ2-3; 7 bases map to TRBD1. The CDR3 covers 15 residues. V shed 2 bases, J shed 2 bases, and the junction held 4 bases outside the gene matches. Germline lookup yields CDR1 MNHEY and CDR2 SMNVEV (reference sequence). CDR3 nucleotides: TGTGCCAGCAGTTTAAGAGACAGGGACACAGATACGCAGTATTTT. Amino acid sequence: CASSLRDRDTDTQYF.

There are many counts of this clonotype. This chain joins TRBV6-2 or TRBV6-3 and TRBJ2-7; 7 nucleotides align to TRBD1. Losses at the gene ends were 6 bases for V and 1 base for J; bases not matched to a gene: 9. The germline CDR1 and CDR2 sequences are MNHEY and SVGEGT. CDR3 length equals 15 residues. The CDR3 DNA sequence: TGTGCCAGCAGCACGACAGGGTACGGATCCTACGAGCAGTACTTC. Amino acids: CASSTTGYGSYEQYF.

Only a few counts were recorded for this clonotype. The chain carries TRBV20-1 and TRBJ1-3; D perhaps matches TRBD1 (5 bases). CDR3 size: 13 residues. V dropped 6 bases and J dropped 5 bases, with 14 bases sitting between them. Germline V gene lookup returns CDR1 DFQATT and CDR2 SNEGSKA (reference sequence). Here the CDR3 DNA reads TGCAGTGCCGAGCGAGGGGCAAGAAACACCATATATTTT. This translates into CSAERGARNTIYF.

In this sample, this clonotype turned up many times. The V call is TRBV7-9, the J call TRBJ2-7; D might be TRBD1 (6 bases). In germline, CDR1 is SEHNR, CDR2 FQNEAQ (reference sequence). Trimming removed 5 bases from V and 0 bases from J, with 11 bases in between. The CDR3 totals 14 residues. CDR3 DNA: TGTGCCAGCAGCCCTAGGACAGTCTCCTACGAGCAGTACTTC. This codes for CASSPRTVSYEQYF.

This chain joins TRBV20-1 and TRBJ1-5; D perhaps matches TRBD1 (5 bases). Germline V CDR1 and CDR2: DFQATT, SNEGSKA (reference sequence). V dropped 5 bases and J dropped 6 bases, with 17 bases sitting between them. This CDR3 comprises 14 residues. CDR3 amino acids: CSASQGLGGQPQHF. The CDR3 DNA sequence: TGCAGTGCTTCCCAGGGTCTGGGGGGTCAGCCCCAGCATTTT.

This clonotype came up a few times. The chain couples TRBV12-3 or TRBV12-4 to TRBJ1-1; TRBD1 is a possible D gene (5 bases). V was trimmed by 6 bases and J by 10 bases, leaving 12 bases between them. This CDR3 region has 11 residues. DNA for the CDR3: TGTGCCAGCAGGGACACCGCCGGAGCTTTCTTT. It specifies CASRDTAGAFF.

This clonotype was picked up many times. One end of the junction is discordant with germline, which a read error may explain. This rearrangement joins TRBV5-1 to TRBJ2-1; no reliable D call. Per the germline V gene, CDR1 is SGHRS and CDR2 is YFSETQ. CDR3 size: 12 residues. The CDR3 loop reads CASSLAPNEQFF. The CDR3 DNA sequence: TGTGCCAGCAGCTTAGCACCAAATGAGCAGTTCTTC.